This entry concerns a single T cell receptor (beta chain). Its target is unknown. The data belong to a study of long-term antiretroviral therapy in people with HIV. Study observations and caveats: Pre-ART clonal expansion yielded clones that dominated the repertoire at all time points.

Donors each had at least one pre-ART PBMC sample and at least two post-ART ones. Clinicians in the United States treated all participants with HIV. An immunoSEQ assay, version v3.0, was performed at survey level. The target of sequencing was 40,000-50,000 T-cell genomes per sample. Sequencing used immunoSEQ multiplex PCR; TCRdb keeps in-frame clones, though not all of them. The sample has over 5,500 clones, approximately 83% seen once. This CDR3 has 18 residues. The germline gives CDR1 SGHTA, CDR2 FQGNSA. V was clipped by 1 base and J by 1 base; unmatched bases: 10. This clonotype originated in a woman aged 45-60 years with HIV. The V call is TRBV7-2, the J call TRBJ2-7, with 10 positions matching TRBD2. Sequenced material: unsorted PBMCs, taken 3.7 years after starting antiretroviral therapy. The CDR3 DNA reads as TGTGCCAGCAGCTTAGTAGCGGGCCTAGCGGGAGTTTCCTACGAGCAGTACTTC. Translated, it gives CASSLVAGLAGVSYEQYF.